Sequencing of this T cell receptor (beta chain) was carried out in a study of beta chain features in type 1 diabetes. Study-wide findings and caveats: Insertions at VDJ junctions were less frequent in type 1 diabetes patients. These patients also deleted more nucleotides at the same junctions. The study found moderately but significantly shorter TCRB CDR3s in all four CD4+ subsets of Type 1 diabetes patients. Since sequencing was performed on cDNA, cells with high TCR expression could be over-represented.

What was sequenced were expressed TCRB transcripts, since all of the isolated RNA had been reverse transcribed. Assay used: immunoSEQ multiplex PCR; TCRdb lists only in-frame clones, some missing. This sample has 600,000 or so clones, with roughly 12% found just once. This clone has a handful of counts. What it recognizes is unknown. The origin of this receptor is a man aged 30 to 39 with type 1 diabetes. Sequenced input: naive CD4+ T cells from blood.

CDR3 sequence (DNA): TGTGCCAGCTCACCACCCGGGACAGGGGGATTGCGGAACACTGAAGCTTTCTTT. Protein: CASSPPGTGGLRNTEAFF. This chain links TRBV18 with TRBJ1-1; the match to TRBD1 covers 11 bases. Germline V lookup: CDR1 KGHSH, CDR2 LQKENI. This CDR3 is built from 18 residues. The trim removed 0 bases at V and 1 base at J, leaving 7 bases unmatched.